These 21 T cell receptor beta chains share one sample of origin, sequenced in a study of blood T cell repertoires in COVID-19. The data were produced by immunoSEQ multiplex PCR, yet TCRdb's version contains in-frame clones alone and is incomplete. The sample lists tens of thousands of clones; about 85% were seen once. The sequencing input was peripheral blood. These receptors were collected from a man aged 55 to 70 with acute or convalescent COVID-19.

V usage is TRBV6-1 and J usage is TRBJ2-7, with 8 bases fitting TRBD1. Trimming cost V 1 base and J 5 bases; bases outside gene matches: 4. This CDR3 spans 14 amino acids. Germline CDR1 reads MNHNS; CDR2 reads SASEGT. CDR3 residues: CASSEDRGIHEQYF. Written as DNA, the CDR3 is TGTGCCAGCAGTGAAGACAGGGGGATCCACGAGCAGTACTTC.

The chain couples TRBV4-2 to TRBJ2-7, with D maybe TRBD1 (6 bases). The CDR3 length is 13 residues. Germline V lookup: CDR1 LGHNA, CDR2 YNFKEQ. The V gene lost 4 bases and the J gene lost 1 base, with 8 bases spanning the gap. CDR3: CASSLGQSYEQYF. CDR3 DNA sequence: TGTGCCAGCAGCCTCGGACAGTCCTACGAGCAGTACTTC.

In its sample, this clone was seen once. The gene calls are TRBV30 and TRBJ2-1, with 10 bases matching TRBD2. CDR3 size: 19 residues. Germline assignment: CDR1 GTSNPN and CDR2 SVGIG (reference sequence). With 0 bases clipped from V and 1 base from J, the junction kept 12 bases outside the gene matches. DNA of the CDR3: TGTGCCTGGAGTGTAGGGCCCCAGCGGGGGGGCCGATCCTACAATGAGCAGTTCTTC. This translates into CAWSVGPQRGGRSYNEQFF. Full variable domain (outside the CDR3, taken from reference TRBV30 and TRBJ2-1): SQTIHQWPATLVQPVGSPLSLECTVEGTSNPNLYWYRQAAGRGLQLLFYSVGIGQISSEVPQNLSASRPQDRQFILSSKKLLLSDSGFYLCAWSVGPQRGGRSYNEQFFGPGTRLTVL.

In this sample, this clone is medium-sized. This rearrangement joins TRBV5-1 to TRBJ2-7; 13 bases map to TRBD2. The CDR3 is made up of 17 amino acids. V was clipped by 0 bases and J by 6 bases; unmatched bases: 9. The germline CDR1 and CDR2 sequences are SGHRS and YFSETQ. CDR3 in DNA: TGCGCCAGCAGCTTGGCCCTCCGGACTAGCGGGAGCGGCGAGCAGTACTTC. It yields the protein CASSLALRTSGSGEQYF.

The chain is built from TRBV11-2 and TRBJ1-4; 7 bases line up with TRBD1. The CDR3 is 19 amino acids. J gave up 6 bases and V 2 bases, and 18 bases lay outside the gene matches. CDR1 and CDR2 from the germline V gene are SGHAT and FQNNGV. CDR3 amino acids: CASSLFLRGGIRADEKLFF. The DNA of the CDR3 is TGTGCCAGCAGCTTATTTTTAAGAGGGGGCATTAGGGCGGATGAAAAACTGTTTTTT.

The chain carries TRBV19 and TRBJ2-7; D unresolved. This CDR3 is 13 amino acids long. V gave up 3 bases and J gave up 6 bases, with 12 bases separating them. Germline V gene sequence: CDR1 LNHDA, CDR2 SQIVND (reference sequence). CDR3 in DNA: TGTGCCAGTAGTATCCAGGCGCCCGGCGAGCAGTACTTC. This codes for CASSIQAPGEQYF.

This chain connects TRBV14 to TRBJ2-5, with 13 bases that match TRBD2. This CDR3 comprises 16 residues. V was pared by 2 bases and J by 5 bases, with 5 bases of the junction left unmatched. Germline CDR1 reads SGHDN; CDR2 reads FVKESK. CDR3 sequence (DNA): TGTGCCAGCAGCCAAAGGACTAGCGGGAGATTGGAGACCCAGTACTTC. This encodes CASSQRTSGRLETQYF.

The rearrangement joins TRBV15 to TRBJ2-7; perhaps TRBD1 as D (6 bases). The CDR3 runs to 15 residues. Trimming shortened V by 1 base and J by 0 bases, and 10 bases separated the two germline ends. Germline CDR1 is LNHNV and CDR2 is YYDKDF (reference sequence). The CDR3 DNA is TGTGCCACCAGCAGAGCAGGGGCCAACTCCTACGAGCAGTACTTC. It codes for CATSRAGANSYEQYF.

V usage is TRBV11-2 and J usage is TRBJ2-7, with D uncertain. Germline values: CDR1 SGHAT, CDR2 FQNNGV. The V end lost 4 bases, the J end lost 2 bases, and 9 bases lay between the germline ends. The CDR3 runs to 13 residues. The CDR3 DNA reads TGTGCCAGCAGCTCAAATGGCCCCTACGAGCAGTACTTC. This gives the protein CASSSNGPYEQYF.

The chain carries TRBV19 and TRBJ1-6; tentative D call: TRBD1 (6 bases). V was trimmed by 6 bases and J by 9 bases, leaving 18 bases between them. The CDR3 extends over 15 amino acids. Germline assignment: CDR1 LNHDA and CDR2 SQIVND (reference sequence). CDR3 nucleotide sequence: TGTGCCAGTAGCCCCGGGGGGGCAGGAGGTTCACCCCTCCACTTT. Protein product: CASSPGGAGGSPLHF.

The CDR3 spells CATGPSGRGSYNEQFF. The DNA for the CDR3 is TGTGCCACCGGACCTAGCGGGAGAGGGTCCTACAATGAGCAGTTCTTC. The V and J genes are TRBV27 and TRBJ2-1, with 10 bases identical to TRBD2. CDR3 length: 16 amino acids. V was clipped by 10 bases and J by 1 base; unmatched bases: 10. CDR1 MNHEY and CDR2 SMNVEV come from the germline V gene (reference sequence).

The rearrangement links TRBV6-1 to TRBJ2-5, with 9 nucleotides matching TRBD1. The CDR3 loop spans 15 amino acids. Trimming at V came to 1 base and at J to 4 bases, leaving 4 bases not matched to a gene. Germline V gene data show CDR1 as MNHNS and CDR2 as SASEGT. The CDR3 DNA reads TGTGCCAGCAGTGAAGGTACGACAGGGGGAGAGACCCAGTACTTC. Encoded protein: CASSEGTTGGETQYF.

The chain is built from TRBV29-1 and TRBJ2-5, with D possibly being TRBD2 (6 bases). The CDR3 is 13 residues long. Germline values: CDR1 SQVTM, CDR2 ANQGSEA. CDR3: CGIRSGPQETQYF. The CDR3 region has the DNA TGCGGCATCCGAAGCGGGCCCCAAGAGACCCAGTACTTC.

This chain joins TRBV5-1 and TRBJ1-2, with TRBD1 identical over 9 bases. This CDR3 spans 14 amino acids. Germline lookup yields CDR1 SGHRS and CDR2 YFSETQ. The ends lost 4 bases at V and 3 bases at J; junction bases unmatched: 4. Written as DNA, the CDR3 is TGCGCCAGCAGCCACAGGGGGCCGGACTATGGCTACACCTTC. Its protein product is CASSHRGPDYGYTF.

This rearrangement joins TRBV4-1 to TRBJ1-1; D remains ambiguous. The CDR3 is 13 residues long. Germline V gives CDR1 MGHRA, CDR2 YSYEKL. The V and J ends lost 6 bases and 1 base respectively, with 9 bases between them. The CDR3 nucleotides are TGCGCCAGCAGTTCAGAACCGAACACTGAAGCTTTCTTT. This gives the protein CASSSEPNTEAFF.

The V call is TRBV11-3, the J call TRBJ2-2, with 10 bases that match TRBD2. Trimming cost V 4 bases and J 4 bases; bases outside gene matches: 6. This CDR3 is 16 amino acids long. CDR1 is SGHNT, CDR2 YENEEA, per germline. CDR3 amino acids: CASSSWTSGGTGELFF. As DNA, the CDR3 is TGTGCCAGCAGCTCATGGACTAGCGGTGGCACCGGGGAGCTGTTTTTT.

This clone was recorded a few times. The J gene is TRBJ2-1, the V gene TRBV5-6, with 9 bases identical to TRBD1. The germline CDR1 and CDR2 sequences are SGHDT and YYEEEE. V shed 2 bases, J shed 7 bases, and the junction held 4 bases outside the gene matches. This CDR3 contains 14 residues. The CDR3 DNA sequence: TGTGCCAGCAGCTTAGGGGACAGGGTTAATGAGCAGTTCTTC. Translated: CASSLGDRVNEQFF. Variable domain in full (rest from reference TRBV5-6 and TRBJ2-1): DAGVTQSPTHLIKTRGQQVTLRCSPKSGHDTVSWYQQALGQGPQFIFQYYEEEERQRGNFPDRFSGHQFPNYSSELNVNALLLGDSALYLCASSLGDRVNEQFFGPGTRLTVL.

V usage is TRBV14 and J usage is TRBJ2-7, with D tentatively TRBD2 (5 bases). Trimming left V 1 base short and J 6 bases short, with 16 bases between. The CDR3 is made up of 15 amino acids. Germline CDR1 and CDR2: SGHDN and FVKESK. The CDR3 coding sequence is TGTGCCAGCAGCCAAGCCCCTACGGGGTCGTCCGAGCAGTACTTC. The encoded protein is CASSQAPTGSSEQYF.

The chain uses TRBV3-1 (or the pseudogene TRBV3-2) and TRBJ2-3; TRBD2 matches at 8 bases. Germline assignment: CDR1 LGHDT and CDR2 YNNKEL (reference sequence). The CDR3 extends over 21 amino acids. J was trimmed by 0 bases and V by 0 bases; bases with no gene match: 17. Written as DNA, the CDR3 is TGTGCCAGCAGCCAAGATCCGAGCGGGGGCTATTCAGACTCTAGCACAGATACGCAGTATTTT. Residues: CASSQDPSGGYSDSSTDTQYF.

V usage is TRBV9 and J usage is TRBJ2-2; the match to TRBD1 covers 7 bases. Germline values: CDR1 SGDLS, CDR2 YYNGEE. V trimming: 3 bases; J trimming: 0 bases; junction bases outside the gene matches: 5. The CDR3 runs 16 residues. The CDR3 here is CASSAGTDPNTGELFF. DNA for the CDR3: TGTGCCAGCAGCGCAGGGACAGACCCGAACACCGGGGAGCTGTTTTTT.

The rearrangement uses TRBV27 and TRBJ2-7, with a weak D call TRBD1 (6 bases). The CDR3 totals 16 residues. The ends were cut back, 7 bases at V and 6 bases at J, with 25 bases in the middle. Germline V gene lookup returns CDR1 MNHEY and CDR2 SMNVEV (reference sequence). The CDR3 DNA reads TGTGCCAGCACTAACGCCGGTGGGGGCGGTATTCTCGAGCAGTACTTC. Translation gives CASTNAGGGGILEQYF.